The source of this TCR beta chain is a study of glioma-infiltrating T cells. The CDR3 extends over 15 amino acids. Germline V gene data show CDR1 as MRHNA and CDR2 as SNTAGT. The ends lost 4 bases at V and 11 bases at J; junction bases unmatched: 9. Using RNA template, CDR3s of TCR alpha and beta were amplified with iRepertoire arm-PCR. For one-step reverse transcription and amplification, roughly 95-450 ng of tissue mRNA or PBMC total RNA was used. TCRdb ran MiXCR on the multiplex PCR reads and lists one entry per CDR3 protein. The sample comprises about 12,000 distinct CDR3 sequences, about a quarter of which are singletons, and 40% to 50% rests with the top ten.

This receptor was taken from a human donor with low-grade glioma or glioblastoma, undergoing nonglioma brain surgery, or in good health (not recorded which). The chain joins TRBV6-4 to TRBJ2-1, with 12 bases lining up with TRBD2. Sequenced material: glioma tissue, nonneoplastic brain tissue, or PBMCs (not recorded which). CDR3 DNA sequence: TGTGCCAGCAGTGGACGACTAGCGGGAGTCTTAAAGCAGTTCTTC. Its protein product is CASSGRLAGVLKQFF.